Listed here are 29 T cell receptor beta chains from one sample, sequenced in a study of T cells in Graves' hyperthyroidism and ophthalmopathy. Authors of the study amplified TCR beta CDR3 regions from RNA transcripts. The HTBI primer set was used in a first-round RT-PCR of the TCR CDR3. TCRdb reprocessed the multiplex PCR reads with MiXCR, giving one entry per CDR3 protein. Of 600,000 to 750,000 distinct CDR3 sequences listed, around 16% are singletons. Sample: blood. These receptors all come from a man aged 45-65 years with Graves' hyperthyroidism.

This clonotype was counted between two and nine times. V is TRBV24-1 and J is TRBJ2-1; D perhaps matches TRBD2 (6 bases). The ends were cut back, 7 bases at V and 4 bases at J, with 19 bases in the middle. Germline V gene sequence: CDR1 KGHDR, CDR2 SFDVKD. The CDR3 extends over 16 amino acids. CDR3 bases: TGTGCCACCAGCGCTATCGGGGGAGGAAGGTACAATGAGCAGTTCTTC. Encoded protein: CATSAIGGGRYNEQFF.

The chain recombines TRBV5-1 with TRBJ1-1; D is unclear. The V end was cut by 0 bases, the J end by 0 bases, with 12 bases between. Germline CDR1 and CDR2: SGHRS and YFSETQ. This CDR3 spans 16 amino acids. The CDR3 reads CASSLGRLSMNTEAFF. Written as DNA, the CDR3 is TGCGCCAGCAGCTTGGGCAGACTGTCCATGAACACTGAAGCTTTCTTT. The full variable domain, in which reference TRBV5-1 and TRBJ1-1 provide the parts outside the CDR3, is KAGVTQTPRYLIKTRGQQVTLSCSPISGHRSVSWYQQTPGQGLQFLFEYFSETQRNKGNFPGRFSGRQFSNSRSEMNVSTLELGDSALYLCASSLGRLSMNTEAFFGQGTRLTVV.

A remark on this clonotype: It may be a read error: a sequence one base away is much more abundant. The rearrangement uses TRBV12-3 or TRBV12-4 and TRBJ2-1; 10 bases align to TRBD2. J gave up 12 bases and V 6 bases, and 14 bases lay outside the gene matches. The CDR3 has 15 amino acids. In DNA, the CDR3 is TGTGCCAGCAGCTTAACTAGCGGGATAGAGAGTGGGCAGTTCTTC. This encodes CASSLTSGIESGQFF.

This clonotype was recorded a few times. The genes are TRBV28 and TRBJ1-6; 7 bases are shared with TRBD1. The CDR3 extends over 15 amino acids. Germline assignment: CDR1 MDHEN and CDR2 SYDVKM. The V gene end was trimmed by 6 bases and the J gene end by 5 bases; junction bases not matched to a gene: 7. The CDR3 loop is CASSPGGQDNSPLHF. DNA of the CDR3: TGTGCCAGCAGCCCGGGCGGACAGGATAATTCACCCCTCCACTTT.

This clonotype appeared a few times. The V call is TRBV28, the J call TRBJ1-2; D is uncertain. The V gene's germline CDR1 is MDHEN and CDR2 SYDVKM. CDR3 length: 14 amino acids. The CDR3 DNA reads TGTGCAATTTTAGAGCGAAGCTTTAACTATGGCTACACCTTC. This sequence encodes CAILERSFNYGYTF.

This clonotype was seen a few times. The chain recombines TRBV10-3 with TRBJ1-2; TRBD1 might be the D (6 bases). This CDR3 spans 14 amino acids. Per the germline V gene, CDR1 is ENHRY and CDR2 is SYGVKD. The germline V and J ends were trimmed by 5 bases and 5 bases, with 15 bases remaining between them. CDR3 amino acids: CAISPVGGTYGYTF. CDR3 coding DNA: TGTGCCATCAGTCCGGTGGGGGGCACGTATGGCTACACCTTC.

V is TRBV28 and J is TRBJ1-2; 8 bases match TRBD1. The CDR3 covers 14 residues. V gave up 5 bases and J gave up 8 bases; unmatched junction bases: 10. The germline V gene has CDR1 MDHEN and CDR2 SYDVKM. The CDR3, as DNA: TGTGCCAGCAGTCATGATCAGGGGGCGGGAGGCTACACCTTC. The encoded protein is CASSHDQGAGGYTF.

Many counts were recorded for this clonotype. CDR3 residues: CASSEHPGLGFQETQYF. CDR3 coding DNA: TGTGCCAGCAGCGAGCATCCGGGACTAGGTTTCCAAGAGACCCAGTACTTC. This rearrangement joins TRBV9 to TRBJ2-5; 8 positions agree with TRBD2. Unmatched junction bases numbered 11, after V lost 3 bases and J lost 1 base. Germline V gene data show CDR1 as SGDLS and CDR2 as YYNGEE. This CDR3 spans 17 amino acids.

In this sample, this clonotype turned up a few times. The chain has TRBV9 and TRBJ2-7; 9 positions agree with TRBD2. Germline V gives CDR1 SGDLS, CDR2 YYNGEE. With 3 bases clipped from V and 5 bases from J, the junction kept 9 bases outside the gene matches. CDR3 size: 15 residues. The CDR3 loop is CASSGSGSPIDEQYF. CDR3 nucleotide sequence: TGTGCCAGCAGCGGTAGCGGGAGTCCGATTGACGAGCAGTACTTC.

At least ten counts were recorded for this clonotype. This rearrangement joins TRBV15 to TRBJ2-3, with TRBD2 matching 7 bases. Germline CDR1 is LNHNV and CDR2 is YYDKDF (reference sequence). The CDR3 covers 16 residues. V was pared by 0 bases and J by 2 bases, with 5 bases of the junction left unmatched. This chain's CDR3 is CATSRDYGLDTDTQYF. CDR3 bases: TGTGCCACCAGCAGAGATTACGGACTAGACACAGATACGCAGTATTTT.

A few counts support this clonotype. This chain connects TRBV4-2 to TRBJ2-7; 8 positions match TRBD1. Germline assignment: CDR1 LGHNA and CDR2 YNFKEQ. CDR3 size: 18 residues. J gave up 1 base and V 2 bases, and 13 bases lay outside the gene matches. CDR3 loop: CASSQPQTGESLSYEQYF. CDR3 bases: TGTGCCAGCAGCCAACCGCAGACAGGGGAGAGTCTTTCCTACGAGCAGTACTTC.

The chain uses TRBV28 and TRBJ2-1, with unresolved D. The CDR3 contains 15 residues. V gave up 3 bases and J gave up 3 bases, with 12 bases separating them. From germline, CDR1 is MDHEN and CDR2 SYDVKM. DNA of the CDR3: TGTGCCAGCAGTTTCCTAGGAAATAACTACAATGAGCAGTTCTTC. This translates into CASSFLGNNYNEQFF. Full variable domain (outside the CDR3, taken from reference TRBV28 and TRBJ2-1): DVKVTQSSRYLVKRTGEKVFLECVQDMDHENMFWYRQDPGLGLRLIYFSYDVKMKEKGDIPEGYSVSREKKERFSLILESASTNQTSMYLCASSFLGNNYNEQFFGPGTRLTVL.

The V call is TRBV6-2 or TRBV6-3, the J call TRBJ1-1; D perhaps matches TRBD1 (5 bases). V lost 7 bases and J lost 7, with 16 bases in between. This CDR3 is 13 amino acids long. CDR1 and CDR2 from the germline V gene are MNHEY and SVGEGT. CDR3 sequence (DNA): TGTGCCAGCACCTCATTAGGGGCGGGTGAAGCTTTCTTT. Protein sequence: CASTSLGAGEAFF.

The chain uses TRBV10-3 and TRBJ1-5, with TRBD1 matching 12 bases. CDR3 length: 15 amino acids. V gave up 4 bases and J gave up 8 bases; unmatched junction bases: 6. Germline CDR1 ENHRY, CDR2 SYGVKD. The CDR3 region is CAISGEGTGGEPQHF. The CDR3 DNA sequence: TGTGCCATCAGTGGGGAGGGGACAGGGGGCGAGCCCCAGCATTTT.

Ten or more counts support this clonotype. CDR3 nucleotide sequence: TGTGCCAGCAGACCAGGACTAGCGGGAGGGAACACAGATACGCAGTATTTT. It yields the protein CASRPGLAGGNTDTQYF. This sequence joins TRBV2 and TRBJ2-3; 15 nucleotides agree with TRBD2. Trimming at V came to 6 bases and at J to 2 bases, leaving 6 bases not matched to a gene. The CDR3 spans 17 residues. Germline assignment: CDR1 SNHLY and CDR2 FYNNEI.

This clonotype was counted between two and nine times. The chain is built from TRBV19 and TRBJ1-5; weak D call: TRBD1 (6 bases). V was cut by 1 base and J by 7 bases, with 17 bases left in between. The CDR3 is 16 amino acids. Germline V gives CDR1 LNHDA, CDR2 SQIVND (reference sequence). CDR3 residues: CASSIGDTGGWQPQHF. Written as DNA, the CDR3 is TGTGCCAGTAGTATAGGGGACACCGGGGGGTGGCAGCCCCAGCATTTT.

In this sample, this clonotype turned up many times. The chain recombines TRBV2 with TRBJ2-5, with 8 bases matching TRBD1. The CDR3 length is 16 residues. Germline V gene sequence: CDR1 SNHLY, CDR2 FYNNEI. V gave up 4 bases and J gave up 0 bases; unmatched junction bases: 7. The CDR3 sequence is CASSARQGRYQETQYF. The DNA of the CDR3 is TGTGCCAGCAGTGCGAGACAGGGGAGGTACCAAGAGACCCAGTACTTC.

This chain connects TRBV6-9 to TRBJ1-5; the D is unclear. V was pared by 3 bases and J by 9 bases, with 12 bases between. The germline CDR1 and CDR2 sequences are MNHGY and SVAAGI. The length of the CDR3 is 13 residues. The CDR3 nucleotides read TGTGCCAGCAGTTACACCGCCGTAAGGCCCCAGCATTTT. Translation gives CASSYTAVRPQHF.

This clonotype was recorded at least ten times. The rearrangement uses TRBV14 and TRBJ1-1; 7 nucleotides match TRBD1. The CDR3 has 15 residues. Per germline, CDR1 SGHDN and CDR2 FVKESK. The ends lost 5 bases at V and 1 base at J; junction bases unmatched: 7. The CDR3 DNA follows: TGTGCCAGCAGCTATCCTACAGGGGAGAACACTGAAGCTTTCTTT. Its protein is CASSYPTGENTEAFF.

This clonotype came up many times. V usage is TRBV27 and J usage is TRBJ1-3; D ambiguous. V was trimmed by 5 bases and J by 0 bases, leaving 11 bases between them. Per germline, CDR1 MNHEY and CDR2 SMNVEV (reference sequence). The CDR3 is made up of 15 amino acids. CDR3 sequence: CASSNLGSSGNTIYF. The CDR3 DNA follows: TGTGCCAGCAGTAACCTGGGGTCCTCTGGAAACACCATATATTTT.

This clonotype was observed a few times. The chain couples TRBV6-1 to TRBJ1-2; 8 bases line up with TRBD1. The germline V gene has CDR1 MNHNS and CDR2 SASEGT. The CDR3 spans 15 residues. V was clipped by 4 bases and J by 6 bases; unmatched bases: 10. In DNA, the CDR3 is TGTGCCAGCAGTGGCGACAGGGGATACATTGATGGCTACACCTTC. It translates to CASSGDRGYIDGYTF.

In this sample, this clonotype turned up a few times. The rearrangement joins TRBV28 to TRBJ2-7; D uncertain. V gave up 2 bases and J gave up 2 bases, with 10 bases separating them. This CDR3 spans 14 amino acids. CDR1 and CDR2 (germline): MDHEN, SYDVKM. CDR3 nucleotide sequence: TGTGCCAGCAGTTTACAACTGACGCCCTACGAGCAGTACTTC. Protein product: CASSLQLTPYEQYF.

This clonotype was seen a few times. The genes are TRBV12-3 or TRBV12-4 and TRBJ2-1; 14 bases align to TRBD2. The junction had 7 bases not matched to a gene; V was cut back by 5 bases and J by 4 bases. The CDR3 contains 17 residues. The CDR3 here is CASSPPGTSGSYNEQFF. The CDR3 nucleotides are TGTGCCAGCAGTCCCCCCGGGACTAGCGGGAGTTACAATGAGCAGTTCTTC.

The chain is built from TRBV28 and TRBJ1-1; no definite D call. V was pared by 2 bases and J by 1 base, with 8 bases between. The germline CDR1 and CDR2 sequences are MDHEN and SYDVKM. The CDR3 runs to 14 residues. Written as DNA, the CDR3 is TGTGCCAGCAGTTTAGATCCCGCGAACACTGAAGCTTTCTTT. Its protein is CASSLDPANTEAFF.

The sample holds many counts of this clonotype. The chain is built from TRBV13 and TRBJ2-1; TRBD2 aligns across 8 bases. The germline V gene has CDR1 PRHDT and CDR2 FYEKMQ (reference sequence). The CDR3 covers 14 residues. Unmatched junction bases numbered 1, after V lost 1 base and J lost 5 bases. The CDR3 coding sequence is TGTGCCAGCAGCTTAGAACTAGCGGACAATGAGCAGTTCTTC. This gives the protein CASSLELADNEQFF.

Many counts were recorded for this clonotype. The CDR3 reads CASKDWQETQYF. CDR3 coding DNA: TGTGCCAGCAAAGACTGGCAAGAGACCCAGTACTTC. The V and J genes are TRBV2 and TRBJ2-5; no reliable D call. The V end lost 7 bases, the J end lost 2 bases, and 8 bases lay between the germline ends. This CDR3 comprises 12 residues. The germline V gene encodes CDR1 SNHLY and CDR2 FYNNEI.

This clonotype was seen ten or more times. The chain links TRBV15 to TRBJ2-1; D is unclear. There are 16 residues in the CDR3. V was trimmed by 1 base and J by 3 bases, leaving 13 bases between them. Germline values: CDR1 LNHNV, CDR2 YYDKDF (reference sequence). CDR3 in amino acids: CATSRVKSRHYNEQFF. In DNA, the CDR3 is TGTGCCACCAGCAGAGTGAAGTCTCGTCACTACAATGAGCAGTTCTTC. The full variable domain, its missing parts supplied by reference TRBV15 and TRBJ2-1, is DAMVIQNPRYQVTQFGKPVTLSCSQTLNHNVMYWYQQKSSQAPKLLFHYYDKDFNNEADTPDNFQSRRPNTSFCFLDIRSPGLGDTAMYLCATSRVKSRHYNEQFFGPGTRLTVL.

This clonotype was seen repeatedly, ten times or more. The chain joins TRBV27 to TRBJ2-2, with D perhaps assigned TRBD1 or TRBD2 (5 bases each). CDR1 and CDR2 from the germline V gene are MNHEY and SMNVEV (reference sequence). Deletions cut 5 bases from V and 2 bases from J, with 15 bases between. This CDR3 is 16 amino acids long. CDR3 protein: CASSPYGTDNTGELFF. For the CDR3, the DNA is TGTGCCAGCAGTCCATACGGGACGGATAACACCGGGGAGCTGTTTTTT.

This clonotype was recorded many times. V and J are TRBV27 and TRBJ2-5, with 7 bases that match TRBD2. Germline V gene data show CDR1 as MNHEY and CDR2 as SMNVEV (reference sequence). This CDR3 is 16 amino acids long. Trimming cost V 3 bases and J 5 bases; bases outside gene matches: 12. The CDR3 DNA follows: TGTGCCAGCAGTTTTTTGAGCGGGGCCCTGCGTGAGACCCAGTACTTC. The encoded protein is CASSFLSGALRETQYF.